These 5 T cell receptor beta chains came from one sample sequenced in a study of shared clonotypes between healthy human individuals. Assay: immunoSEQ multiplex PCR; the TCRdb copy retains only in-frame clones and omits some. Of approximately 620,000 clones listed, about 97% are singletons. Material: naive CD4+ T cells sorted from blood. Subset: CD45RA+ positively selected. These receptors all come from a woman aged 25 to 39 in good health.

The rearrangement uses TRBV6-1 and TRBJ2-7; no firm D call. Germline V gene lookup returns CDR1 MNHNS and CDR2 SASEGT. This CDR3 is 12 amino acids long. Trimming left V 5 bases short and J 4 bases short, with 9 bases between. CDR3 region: CASSLQIYEQYF. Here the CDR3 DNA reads TGTGCCAGCAGTTTACAGATTTACGAGCAGTACTTC.

As DNA, the CDR3 is TGTGCCAGCAGCCCAGATCGGGACAGCGCCTACGAGCAGTACTTC. Its protein product is CASSPDRDSAYEQYF. J is TRBJ2-7 and V is TRBV27, with TRBD1 identical over 7 bases. CDR1 MNHEY and CDR2 SMNVEV come from the germline V gene (reference sequence). The CDR3 length is 15 residues. V lost 6 bases to trimming and J lost 2 bases; unmatched junction nucleotides: 10.

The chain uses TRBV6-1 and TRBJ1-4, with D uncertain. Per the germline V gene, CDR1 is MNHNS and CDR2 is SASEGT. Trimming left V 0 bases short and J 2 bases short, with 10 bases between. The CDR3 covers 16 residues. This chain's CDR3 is CASSEAAGATNEKLFF. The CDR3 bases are TGTGCCAGCAGTGAAGCGGCGGGAGCGACTAATGAAAAACTGTTTTTT.

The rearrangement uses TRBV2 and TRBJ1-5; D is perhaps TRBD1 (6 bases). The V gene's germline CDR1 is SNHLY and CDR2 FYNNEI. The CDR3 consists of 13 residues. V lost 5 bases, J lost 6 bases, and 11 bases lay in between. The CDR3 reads CASSRGGGQPQHF. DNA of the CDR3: TGTGCCAGCAGTAGAGGGGGGGGTCAGCCCCAGCATTTT.

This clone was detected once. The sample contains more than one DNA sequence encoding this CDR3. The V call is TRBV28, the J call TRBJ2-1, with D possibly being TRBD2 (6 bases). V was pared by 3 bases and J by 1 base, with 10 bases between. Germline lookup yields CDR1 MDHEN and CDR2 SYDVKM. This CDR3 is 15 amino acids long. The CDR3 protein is CASSFSGSSYNEQFF. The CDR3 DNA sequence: TGTGCCAGCAGTTTTTCCGGGAGTTCCTACAATGAGCAGTTCTTC.